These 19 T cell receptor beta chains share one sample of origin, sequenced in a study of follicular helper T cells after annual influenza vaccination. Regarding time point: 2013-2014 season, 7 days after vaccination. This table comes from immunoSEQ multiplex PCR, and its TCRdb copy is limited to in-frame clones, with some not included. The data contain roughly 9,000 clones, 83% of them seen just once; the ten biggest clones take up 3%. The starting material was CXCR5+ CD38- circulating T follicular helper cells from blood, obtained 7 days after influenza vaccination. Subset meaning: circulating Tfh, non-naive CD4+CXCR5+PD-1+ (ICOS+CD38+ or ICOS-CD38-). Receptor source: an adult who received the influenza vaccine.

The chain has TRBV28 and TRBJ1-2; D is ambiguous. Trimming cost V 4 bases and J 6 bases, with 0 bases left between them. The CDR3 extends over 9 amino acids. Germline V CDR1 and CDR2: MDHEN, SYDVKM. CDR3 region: CASSYGYTF. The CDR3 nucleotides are TGTGCCAGCAGTTATGGCTACACCTTC.

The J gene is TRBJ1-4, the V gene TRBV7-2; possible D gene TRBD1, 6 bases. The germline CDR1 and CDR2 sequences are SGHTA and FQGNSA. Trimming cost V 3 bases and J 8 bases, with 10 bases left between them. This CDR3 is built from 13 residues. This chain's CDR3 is CASSLGGGEKLFF. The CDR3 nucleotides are TGTGCCAGCAGCTTGGGGGGCGGGGAAAAACTGTTTTTT.

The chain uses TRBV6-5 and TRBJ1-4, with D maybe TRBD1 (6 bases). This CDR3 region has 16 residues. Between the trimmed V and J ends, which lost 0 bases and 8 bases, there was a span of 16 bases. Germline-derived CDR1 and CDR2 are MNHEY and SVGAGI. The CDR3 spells CASSYSGGPGEEKLFF. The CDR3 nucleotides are TGTGCCAGCAGTTACTCCGGGGGGCCCGGGGAGGAAAAACTGTTTTTT.

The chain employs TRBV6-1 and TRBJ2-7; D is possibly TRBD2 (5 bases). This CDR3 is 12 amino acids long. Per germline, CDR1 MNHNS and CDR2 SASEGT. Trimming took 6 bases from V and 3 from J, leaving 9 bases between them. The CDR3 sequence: CASSGGLYEQYF. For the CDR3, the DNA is TGTGCCAGCAGCGGAGGCCTCTACGAGCAGTACTTC.

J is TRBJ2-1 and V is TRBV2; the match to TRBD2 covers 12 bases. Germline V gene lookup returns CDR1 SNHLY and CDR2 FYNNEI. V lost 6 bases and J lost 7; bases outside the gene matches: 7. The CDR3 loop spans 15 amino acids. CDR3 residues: CASRLLAGGSNEQFF. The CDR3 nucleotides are TGTGCCAGCAGGCTACTAGCGGGGGGATCAAATGAGCAGTTCTTC.

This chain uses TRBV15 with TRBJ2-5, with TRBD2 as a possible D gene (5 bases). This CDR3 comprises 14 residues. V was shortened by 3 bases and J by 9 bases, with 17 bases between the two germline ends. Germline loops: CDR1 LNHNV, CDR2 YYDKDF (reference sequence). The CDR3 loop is CATSRSGLQDSQYF. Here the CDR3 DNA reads TGTGCCACCAGCAGGAGTGGACTTCAAGATTCCCAGTACTTC.

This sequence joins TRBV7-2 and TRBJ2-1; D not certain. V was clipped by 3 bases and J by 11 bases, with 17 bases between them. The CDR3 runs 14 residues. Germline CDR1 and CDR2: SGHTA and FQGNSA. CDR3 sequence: CASSFDRGVNQQFF. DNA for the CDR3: TGTGCCAGCAGCTTCGACCGCGGCGTAAATCAGCAGTTCTTC.

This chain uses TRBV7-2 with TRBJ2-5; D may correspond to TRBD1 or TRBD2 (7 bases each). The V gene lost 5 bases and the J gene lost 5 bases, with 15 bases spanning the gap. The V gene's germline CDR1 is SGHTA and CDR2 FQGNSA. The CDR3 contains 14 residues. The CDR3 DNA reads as TGTGCCAGCAGCCCAGGGGGGGGTGTGGAGACCCAGTACTTC. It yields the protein CASSPGGGVETQYF. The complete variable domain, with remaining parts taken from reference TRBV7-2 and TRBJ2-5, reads GAGVSQSPSNKVTEKGKDVELRCDPISGHTALYWYRQSLGQGLEFLIYFQGNSAPDKSGLPSDRFSAERTGGSVSTLTIQRTQQEDSAVYLCASSPGGGVETQYFGPGTRLLVL.

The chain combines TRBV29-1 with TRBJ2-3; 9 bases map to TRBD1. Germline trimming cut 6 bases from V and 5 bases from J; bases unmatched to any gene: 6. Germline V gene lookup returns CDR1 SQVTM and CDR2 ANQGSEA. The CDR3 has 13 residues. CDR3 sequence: CSVRGQGIDTQYF. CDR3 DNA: TGCAGCGTCAGAGGACAGGGGATAGATACGCAGTATTTT.

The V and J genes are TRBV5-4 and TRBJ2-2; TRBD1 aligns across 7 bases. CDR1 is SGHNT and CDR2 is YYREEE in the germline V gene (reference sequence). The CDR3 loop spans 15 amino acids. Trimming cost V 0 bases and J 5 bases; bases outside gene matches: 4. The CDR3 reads CASSLDRGSTGELFF. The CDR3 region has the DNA TGTGCCAGCAGCTTGGACAGGGGTTCTACCGGGGAGCTGTTTTTT.

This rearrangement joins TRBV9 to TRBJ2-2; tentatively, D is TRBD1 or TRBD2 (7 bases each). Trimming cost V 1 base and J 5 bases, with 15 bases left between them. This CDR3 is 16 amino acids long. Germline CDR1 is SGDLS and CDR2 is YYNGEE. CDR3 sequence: CASSVFRQGGTGELFF. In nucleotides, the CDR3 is TGTGCCAGCAGCGTATTTCGGCAGGGGGGGACCGGGGAGCTGTTTTTT.

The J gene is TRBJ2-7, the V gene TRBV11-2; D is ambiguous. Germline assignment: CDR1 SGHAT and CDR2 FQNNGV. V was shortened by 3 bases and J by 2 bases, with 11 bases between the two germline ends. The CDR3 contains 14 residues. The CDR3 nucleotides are TGTGCCAGCAGCTTCCTTCAGGATACCTACGAGCAGTACTTC. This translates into CASSFLQDTYEQYF. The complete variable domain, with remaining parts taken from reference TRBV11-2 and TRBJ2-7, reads EAGVAQSPRYKIIEKRQSVAFWCNPISGHATLYWYQQILGQGPKLLIQFQNNGVVDDSQLPKDRFSAERLKGVDSTLKIQPAKLEDSAVYLCASSFLQDTYEQYFGPGTRLTVT.

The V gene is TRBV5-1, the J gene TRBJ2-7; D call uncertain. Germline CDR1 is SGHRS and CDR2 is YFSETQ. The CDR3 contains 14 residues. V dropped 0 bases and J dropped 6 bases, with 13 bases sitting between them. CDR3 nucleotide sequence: TGCGCCAGCAGCTTGGGGCCCGTTTCCAGCGAGCAGTACTTC. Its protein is CASSLGPVSSEQYF.

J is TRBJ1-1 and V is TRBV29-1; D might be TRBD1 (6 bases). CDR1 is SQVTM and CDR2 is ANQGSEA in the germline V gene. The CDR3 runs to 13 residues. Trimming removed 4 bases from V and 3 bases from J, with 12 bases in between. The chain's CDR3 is CSVGWAGDTEAFF. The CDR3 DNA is TGCAGCGTTGGGTGGGCAGGGGACACTGAAGCTTTCTTT.

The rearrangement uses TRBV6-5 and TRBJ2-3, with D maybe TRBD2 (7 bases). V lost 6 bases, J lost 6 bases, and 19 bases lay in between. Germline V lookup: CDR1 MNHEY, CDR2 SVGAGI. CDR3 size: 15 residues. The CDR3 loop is CASRSTSGGPDTQYF. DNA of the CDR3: TGTGCCAGCAGATCCACCTCGGGGGGCCCGGATACGCAGTATTTT.

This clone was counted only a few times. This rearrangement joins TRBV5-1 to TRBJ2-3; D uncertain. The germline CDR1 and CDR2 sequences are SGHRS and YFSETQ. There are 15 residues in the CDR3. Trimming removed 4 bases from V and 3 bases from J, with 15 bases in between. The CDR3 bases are TGCGCCAGCAGCCTCGATCAGCTTGGGACAGATACGCAGTATTTT. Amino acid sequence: CASSLDQLGTDTQYF. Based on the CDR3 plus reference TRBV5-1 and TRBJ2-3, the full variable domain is KAGVTQTPRYLIKTRGQQVTLSCSPISGHRSVSWYQQTPGQGLQFLFEYFSETQRNKGNFPGRFSGRQFSNSRSEMNVSTLELGDSALYLCASSLDQLGTDTQYFGPGTRLTVL.

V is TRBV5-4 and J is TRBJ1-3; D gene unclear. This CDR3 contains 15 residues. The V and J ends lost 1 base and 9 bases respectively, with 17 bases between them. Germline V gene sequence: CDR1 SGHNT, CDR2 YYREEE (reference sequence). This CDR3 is CASSLKGPRGGTIYF. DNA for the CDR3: TGTGCCAGCAGCTTGAAAGGCCCTCGCGGTGGCACCATATATTTT.

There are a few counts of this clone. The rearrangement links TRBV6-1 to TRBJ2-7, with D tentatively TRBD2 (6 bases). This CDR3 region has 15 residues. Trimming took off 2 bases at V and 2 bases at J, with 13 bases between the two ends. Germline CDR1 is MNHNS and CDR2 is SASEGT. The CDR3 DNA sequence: TGTGCCAGCAGTGAACCGACTAGGCCTCCCTACGAGCAGTACTTC. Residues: CASSEPTRPPYEQYF.

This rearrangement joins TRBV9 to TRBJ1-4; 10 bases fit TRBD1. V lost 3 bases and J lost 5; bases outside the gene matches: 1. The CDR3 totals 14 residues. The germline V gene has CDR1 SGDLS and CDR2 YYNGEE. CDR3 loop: CASSAGQGNEKLFF. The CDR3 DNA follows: TGTGCCAGCAGCGCGGGACAGGGGAATGAAAAACTGTTTTTT.